This is a list of T cell receptor beta chains from one sample in a study of blood T cell repertoires in COVID-19. Here immunoSEQ multiplex PCR was the method, and the copy in TCRdb shows in-frame clones only, minus some. The sample yields around 83,000 clones, 86% seen once. Sequenced input: peripheral blood. These receptor sequences come from a man in his fifties or sixties with active or convalescent COVID-19. CDR3s include the opening cysteine and the closing phenylalanine or tryptophan. D genes are given only for firm matches. Size is stated for part of the rows, as once, few or many counts, or as a class when the clone is expanded.

size	V	D	J	CDR3	DNA
-	TRBV12-5	-	TRBJ2-7	CASGPGVSYEQYF	TGTGCTAGTGGCCCAGGGGTCTCCTACGAGCAGTACTTC
-	TRBV19	TRBD1	TRBJ1-4	CASSTIRGQTNEKLFF	TGTGCCAGTAGCACTATAAGGGGACAGACTAATGAAAAACTGTTTTTT
-	TRBV27	TRBD1	TRBJ1-1	CASRKQGGNTEAFF	TGTGCCAGCAGGAAACAGGGGGGGAACACTGAAGCTTTCTTT
-	TRBV6-8	TRBD1	TRBJ2-3	CASRGQGTDTQYF	TGTGCCAGCCGTGGACAGGGCACAGATACGCAGTATTTT
-	TRBV19	-	TRBJ1-3	CASSMGVSDTIYF	TGTGCCAGTAGTATGGGAGTGTCGGACACCATATATTTT
-	TRBV29-1	TRBD1	TRBJ1-1	CSPARGRGRNTEAFF	TGCAGCCCCGCAAGGGGCAGGGGGCGGAACACTGAAGCTTTCTTT
few	TRBV6-5	TRBD2	TRBJ2-1	CASSYNGGGPYYEQFF	TGTGCCAGCAGTTACAACGGGGGAGGGCCTTATTATGAGCAGTTCTTC
-	TRBV12-2	-	TRBJ2-7	CASRLAQGQRSYEQYF	TGTGCAAGTCGCTTAGCGCAGGGACAGCGTTCCTACGAGCAGTACTTC
once	TRBV10-3	TRBD2	TRBJ2-3	CAIKLAGVSDTQYF	TGTGCCATCAAACTAGCGGGAGTGTCAGATACGCAGTATTTT
few	TRBV29-1	TRBD1	TRBJ1-1	CSVERTGGGNTEAFF	TGCAGCGTTGAGCGGACAGGGGGTGGGAACACTGAAGCTTTCTTT
-	TRBV29-1	TRBD2	TRBJ2-7	CSVEAGRAEQYF	TGCAGCGTTGAGGCAGGGAGGGCCGAGCAGTACTTC
-	TRBV19	TRBD1	TRBJ2-7	CASSATGWYEQYF	TGTGCCAGTAGCGCGACAGGGTGGTACGAGCAGTACTTC
few	TRBV4-1	TRBD1	TRBJ1-1	CASSQEMLGDRRPRNTEAFF	TGCGCCAGCAGCCAAGAAATGCTAGGGGACAGGCGGCCTCGTAACACTGAAGCTTTCTTT
-	TRBV18	TRBD1	TRBJ2-1	CASSPQGASGNEQFF	TGTGCCAGCTCACCACAGGGGGCGTCGGGCAATGAGCAGTTCTTC
few	TRBV30	TRBD2	TRBJ2-5	CAFSGGAYETQYF	TGTGCCTTTAGCGGGGGGGCCTATGAGACCCAGTACTTC
-	TRBV27	TRBD1	TRBJ2-2	CASRGYTGVPSDGELFF	TGTGCCAGCAGAGGTTATACAGGGGTCCCTTCTGACGGGGAGCTGTTTTTT
-	TRBV5-5	TRBD2	TRBJ2-1	CASSLAKILAEYNEQFF	TGTGCCAGCAGCTTGGCCAAGATTCTAGCGGAGTATAATGAGCAGTTCTTC
-	TRBV7-8	-	TRBJ2-7	CASSLGQNKLYEQYF	TGTGCCAGCAGCTTAGGACAGAATAAGCTCTACGAGCAGTACTTC
-	TRBV21-1	-	TRBJ1-5	CASSKGLLRQGQRNQPQHF	TGTGCCAGCAGCAAAGGCCTTCTTCGTCAGGGACAACGCAATCAGCCCCAGCATTTT
-	TRBV6-5	-	TRBJ1-2	CASTRGRGANYGYTF	TGTGCCAGCACTCGAGGGCGGGGAGCAAACTATGGCTACACCTTC
-	TRBV5-1	TRBD1	TRBJ1-4	CASSLDREKPNEKLFF	TGCGCCAGCAGCTTAGACAGGGAAAAGCCTAATGAAAAACTGTTTTTT
-	TRBV2	-	TRBJ1-6	CASSEGRRNSPLHF	TGTGCCAGCAGTGAAGGTAGAAGAAATTCACCCCTCCACTTT
-	TRBV3-1/TRBV3-2	TRBD1	TRBJ1-2	CASSRADRLYGYTF	TGTGCCAGCAGCCGAGCGGACAGGCTATATGGCTACACCTTC
-	TRBV20-1	-	TRBJ1-5	CSASTQGLSQPQHF	TGCAGTGCTAGTACTCAGGGTTTGTCTCAGCCCCAGCATTTT
-	TRBV14	-	TRBJ2-5	CASSQESRPGETQYF	TGTGCCAGCAGCCAAGAGTCTCGGCCGGGAGAGACCCAGTACTTC
-	TRBV29-1	TRBD1	TRBJ1-1	CSVKQGMNTEAFF	TGCAGCGTGAAACAGGGGATGAACACTGAAGCTTTCTTT
-	TRBV6-5	TRBD1	TRBJ1-4	CASTEDRANEKLFF	TGTGCCAGCACGGAGGACAGGGCGAATGAAAAACTGTTTTTT
-	TRBV4-3	TRBD2	TRBJ2-7	CASSQEGGLAAYEQYF	TGCGCCAGCAGCCAAGAAGGGGGACTAGCGGCCTACGAGCAGTACTTC
-	TRBV2	TRBD1	TRBJ1-5	CASSGDRGGGQPQHF	TGTGCCAGCAGTGGAGACAGGGGCGGGGGACAGCCCCAGCATTTT